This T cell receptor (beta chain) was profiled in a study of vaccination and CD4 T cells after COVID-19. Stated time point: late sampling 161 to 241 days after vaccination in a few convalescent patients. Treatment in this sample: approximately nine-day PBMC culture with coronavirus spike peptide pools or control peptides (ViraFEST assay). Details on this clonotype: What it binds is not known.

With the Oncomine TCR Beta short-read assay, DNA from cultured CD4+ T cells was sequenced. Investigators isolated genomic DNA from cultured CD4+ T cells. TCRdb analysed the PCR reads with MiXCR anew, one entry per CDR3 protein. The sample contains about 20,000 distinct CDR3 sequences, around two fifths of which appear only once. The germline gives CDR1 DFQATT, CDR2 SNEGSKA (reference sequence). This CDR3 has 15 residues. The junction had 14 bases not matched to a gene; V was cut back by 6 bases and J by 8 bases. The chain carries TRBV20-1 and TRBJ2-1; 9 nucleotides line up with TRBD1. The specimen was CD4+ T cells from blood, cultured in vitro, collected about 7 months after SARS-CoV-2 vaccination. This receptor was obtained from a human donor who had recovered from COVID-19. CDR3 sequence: CSAPRGQGFRDEQFF. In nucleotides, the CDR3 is TGCAGTGCCCCCCGTGGACAGGGGTTCCGCGATGAGCAGTTCTTC.